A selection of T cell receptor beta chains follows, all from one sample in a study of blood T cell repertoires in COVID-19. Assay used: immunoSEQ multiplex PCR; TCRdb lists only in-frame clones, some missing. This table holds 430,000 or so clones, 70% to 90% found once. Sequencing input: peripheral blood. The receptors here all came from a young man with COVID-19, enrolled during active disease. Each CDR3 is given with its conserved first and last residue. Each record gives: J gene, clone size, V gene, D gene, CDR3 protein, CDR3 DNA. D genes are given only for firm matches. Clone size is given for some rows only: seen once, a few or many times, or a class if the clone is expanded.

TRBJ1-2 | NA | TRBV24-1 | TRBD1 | CATSRQGAGYTF | TGTGCCACCAGCAGACAGGGGGCTGGCTACACCTTC
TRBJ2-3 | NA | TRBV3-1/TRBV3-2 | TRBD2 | CASSQAAGGRDTQYF | TGTGCCAGCAGCCAAGCAGCGGGAGGGCGAGATACGCAGTATTTT
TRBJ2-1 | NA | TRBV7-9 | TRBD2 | CASSKSGSSYNEQFF | TGTGCCAGCAGCAAGAGCGGGAGCTCCTACAATGAGCAGTTCTTC
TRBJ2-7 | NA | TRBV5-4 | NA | CASSPGQTFYEQYF | TGTGCCAGCAGCCCAGGACAGACTTTCTACGAGCAGTACTTC
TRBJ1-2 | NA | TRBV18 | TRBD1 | CASSLNTGTANYGYTF | TGTGCCAGCTCCCTAAATACCGGGACAGCTAACTATGGCTACACCTTC
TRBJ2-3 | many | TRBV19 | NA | CASTLPEPSSLSTDTQYF | TGTGCCAGTACCCTGCCGGAACCTAGCTCCCTAAGCACAGATACGCAGTATTTT
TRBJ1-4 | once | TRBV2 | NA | CATREGDHRRAEKLFF | TGTGCCACTCGGGAGGGGGATCACCGTAGGGCGGAAAAACTGTTTTTT
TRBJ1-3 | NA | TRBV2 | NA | CASSLQGLGNTIYF | TGTGCCAGCAGTCTCCAGGGTCTCGGAAACACCATATATTTT
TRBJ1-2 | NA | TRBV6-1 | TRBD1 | CASSETGGGYGYTF | TGTGCCAGCAGTGAGACAGGGGGCGGGTATGGCTACACCTTC
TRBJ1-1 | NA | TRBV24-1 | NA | CATSDSTGIDTEAFF | TGTGCCACCAGTGATTCAACAGGGATTGACACTGAAGCTTTCTTT
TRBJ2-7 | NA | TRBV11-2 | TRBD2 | CASSLGLAGIEQYF | TGTGCCAGCAGCTTAGGACTAGCGGGGATCGAGCAGTACTTC
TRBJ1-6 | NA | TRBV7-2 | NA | CASTVGGFNSPLHF | TGTGCCAGCACCGTAGGGGGTTTTAATTCACCCCTCCACTTT
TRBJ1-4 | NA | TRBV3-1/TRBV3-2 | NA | CASSQGQGIGKLFF | TGTGCCAGCAGCCAAGGGCAGGGGATAGGGAAACTGTTTTTT
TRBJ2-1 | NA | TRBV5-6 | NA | CASSLPGHARGEQFF | TGTGCCAGCAGCTTGCCAGGACACGCTAGGGGGGAGCAGTTCTTC
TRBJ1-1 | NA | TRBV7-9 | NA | CASSSQGWSKNTEAFF | TGTGCCAGCAGCTCGCAGGGTTGGAGTAAAAACACTGAAGCTTTCTTT
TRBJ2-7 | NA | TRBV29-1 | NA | CSVFTGSYEQYF | TGCAGCGTTTTCACGGGAAGCTACGAGCAGTACTTC
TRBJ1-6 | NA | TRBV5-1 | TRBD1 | CASSLAGGANNSPLHF | TGCGCCAGCAGCTTGGCAGGGGGCGCGAATAATTCACCCCTCCACTTT
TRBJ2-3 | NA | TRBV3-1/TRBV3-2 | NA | CASSPSRGSASTDTQYF | TGTGCCAGCAGCCCTTCTAGGGGGAGCGCTAGCACAGATACGCAGTATTTT
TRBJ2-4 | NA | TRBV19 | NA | CASSIDQRAVAKNIQYF | TGTGCCAGTAGTATAGATCAGAGGGCCGTAGCCAAAAACATTCAGTACTTC
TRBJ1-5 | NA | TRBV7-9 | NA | CASSPRGAGNQPQHF | TGTGCCAGCAGCCCCCGCGGTGCGGGCAATCAGCCCCAGCATTTT